The source of this TCR beta chain is a study of monozygotic twins with inflammatory bowel disease. With respect to this clonotype: What it binds is not known.

Study findings and constraints: Clonotype overlap with others was lower in IBD patients than in healthy twins, a difference that was greatest with disease activity. Healthy co-twins had higher TCRbeta inverse Simpson diversity than their IBD twins.

Using eight separate reactions per sample, the authors generated cDNA. Template-switch reactions added UMIs with a 6-nucleotide sample barcode. TCRdb reprocessed the 5' RACE reads; each CDR3 protein has one entry and no DNA is given. In all, the sample yields 300,000 to 350,000 distinct CDR3 sequences. The source of this sequence is a human donor with ulcerative colitis or Crohn's disease, or a healthy co-twin of an affected twin (not recorded which). Sequenced material: blood.

This CDR3 is CASSPGAEQFF. The genes are TRBV7-2 and TRBJ2-1; TCRdb indicates TRBD1, and absent DNA this call remains unverified. Germline values: CDR1 SGHTA, CDR2 FQGNSA. The CDR3 covers 11 residues.